One sample yielded the 9 T cell receptor beta chains listed below, sequenced in a study of cytomegalovirus exposure and HLA in healthy donors. Both 60 Vbeta primers and 13 Jbeta primers went into the PCR. Produced via immunoSEQ multiplex PCR; TCRdb's table is partial and in-frame only. This table has about 120,000 clones, around 80% appearing once. The sample taken for sequencing was PBMCs. The receptors come from a man aged 25 to 45 in good health and CMV-seropositive.

The chain uses TRBV27 and TRBJ1-1; D ambiguous. Germline loops: CDR1 MNHEY, CDR2 SMNVEV (reference sequence). The CDR3 has 12 residues. Trimming removed 9 bases at V and 6 bases at J, with 14 bases between. CDR3 residues: CASPVRGSEAFF. CDR3 bases: TGTGCCAGTCCCGTTCGCGGGTCTGAAGCTTTCTTT.

This sequence joins TRBV14 and TRBJ2-1, with 12 bases lining up with TRBD2. Looked up from germline, CDR1 is SGHDN and CDR2 is FVKESK. The length of the CDR3 is 20 residues. V lost 0 bases and J lost 0; bases outside the gene matches: 9. CDR3 region: CASSQDSRLAGASSYNEQFF. Written as DNA, the CDR3 is TGTGCCAGCAGCCAAGATTCTAGACTAGCGGGGGCCAGCTCCTACAATGAGCAGTTCTTC.

The chain links TRBV5-6 to TRBJ1-1, with D unresolved. Trimming shortened V by 0 bases and J by 9 bases, and 12 bases separated the two germline ends. CDR3 length: 13 residues. The germline CDR1 and CDR2 sequences are SGHDT and YYEEEE. Here the CDR3 DNA reads TGTGCCAGCAGCTTGGTTTCTGGGCAGCAAGCTTTCTTT. It yields the protein CASSLVSGQQAFF.

Here the CDR3 reads CASIKRASGGSNTGELFF. The CDR3 nucleotides are TGTGCCAGCATAAAAAGGGCTAGCGGGGGGTCGAACACCGGGGAGCTGTTTTTT. The V gene is TRBV7-3, the J gene TRBJ2-2; 11 bases are shared with TRBD2. The CDR3 is 18 residues long. Germline V gene lookup returns CDR1 SGHTA and CDR2 FQGTGA. J was trimmed by 0 bases and V by 7 bases; bases with no gene match: 10. Full variable domain (missing parts from reference TRBV7-3 and TRBJ2-2): GAGVSQTPSNKVTEKGKYVELRCDPISGHTALYWYRQSLGQGPEFLIYFQGTGAADDSGLPNDRFFAVRPEGSVSTLKIQRTERGDSAVYLCASIKRASGGSNTGELFFGEGSRLTVL.

The chain has TRBV2 and TRBJ2-2; D perhaps matches TRBD2 (6 bases). V lost 1 base to trimming and J lost 1 base, with 10 bases between them. Germline CDR1 SNHLY, CDR2 FYNNEI. CDR3 length: 16 residues. CDR3 sequence reads: CASSEGGVVNTGELFF. CDR3 DNA sequence: TGTGCCAGCAGTGAAGGGGGGGTGGTGAACACCGGGGAGCTGTTTTTT.

The V gene is TRBV28, the J gene TRBJ2-4, with D possibly TRBD2 on 6 matching bases. Per germline, CDR1 MDHEN and CDR2 SYDVKM. The CDR3 loop spans 16 amino acids. Trimming stripped 6 bases from V and 0 bases from J, with 15 bases between. In DNA, the CDR3 is TGTGCCAGCAGCGGGAGATCCTTCCTAGCCAAAAACATTCAGTACTTC. This sequence encodes CASSGRSFLAKNIQYF.

The gene calls are TRBV7-7 and TRBJ2-3; D possibly corresponds to TRBD2 (6 bases). CDR1 is SSHAT, CDR2 FNYEAQ, per germline (reference sequence). V was shortened by 3 bases and J by 6 bases, with 10 bases between the two germline ends. The CDR3 spans 13 residues. CDR3 in amino acids: CASSLTRSDTQYF. The CDR3 nucleotides read TGTGCCAGCAGCTTGACTAGGAGCGATACGCAGTATTTT.

Notes on this clone: A read error may produce the germline difference seen at one junction end. This rearrangement joins TRBV7-9 to TRBJ2-7; D call uncertain. This CDR3 has 13 amino acids. Germline V gene sequence: CDR1 SEHNR, CDR2 FQNEAQ (reference sequence). The CDR3 here is CSSSLASSYEQYF. The CDR3 DNA sequence: TGTTCCAGCAGCTTAGCCAGCTCCTACGAGCAGTACTTC.

This chain connects TRBV13 to TRBJ2-1, with a weak D call TRBD2 (7 bases). The CDR3 has 19 residues. V lost 5 bases, J lost 0 bases, and 23 bases lay in between. Germline CDR1 is PRHDT and CDR2 is FYEKMQ (reference sequence). CDR3 residues: CASSPTSDGGPSSYNEQFF. The CDR3 DNA sequence: TGTGCCAGCAGCCCCACGAGTGACGGGGGGCCAAGCTCCTACAATGAGCAGTTCTTC.